Below, 13 T cell receptor beta chains from the same sample are listed, as sequenced in a study of early T cells in non-severe SARS-CoV-2 infection. Each CDR3 protein gets one entry after TCRdb re-called the 5' RACE reads with MiXCR. Of 55,000 to 70,000 distinct CDR3 sequences listed, around 6% are singletons. Sequenced: whole blood. These receptors were obtained from an adult who was a healthcare worker with PCR-confirmed SARS-CoV-2 infection or an uninfected control (not recorded which).

This clonotype has at least ten counts. The chain joins TRBV20-1 to TRBJ2-3; 10 bases match TRBD2. V shed 0 bases and J 5 bases; nucleotides not matched to a gene: 14. CDR1 DFQATT and CDR2 SNEGSKA come from the germline V gene (reference sequence). The CDR3 is 18 amino acids. CDR3 loop: CSARDWTGASGGQDTQYF. As DNA, the CDR3 is TGCAGTGCTAGAGATTGGACCGGGGCTAGCGGGGGCCAAGATACGCAGTATTTT.

This clonotype was counted ten times or more. The chain carries TRBV4-1 and TRBJ2-1; tentative D call: TRBD2 (5 bases). Looked up from germline, CDR1 is MGHRA and CDR2 is YSYEKL. The CDR3 runs 12 residues. The V gene lost 3 bases and the J gene lost 13 bases, with 13 bases spanning the gap. CDR3 nucleotide sequence: TGCGCCAGCAGCCACCCCCGGGGATTACAGTTCTTC. This translates into CASSHPRGLQFF.

This clonotype was observed at least ten times. The chain is built from TRBV6-5 and TRBJ1-3; D unclear. V was cut by 6 bases and J by 7 bases, with 10 bases left in between. CDR1 is MNHEY, CDR2 SVGAGI, per germline. This CDR3 is 12 amino acids long. CDR3 nucleotides: TGTGCCAGCAGAGGACTCGACAACACCATATATTTT. Protein sequence: CASRGLDNTIYF.

This clonotype has at least ten counts. This chain links TRBV7-9 with TRBJ2-7; D call uncertain. CDR1 and CDR2 from the germline V gene are SEHNR and FQNEAQ (reference sequence). This CDR3 is 11 amino acids long. V gave up 6 bases and J gave up 5 bases, with 8 bases separating them. CDR3 bases: TGTGCCAGCAGTTATGGGGACGAGCAGTACTTC. Translation: CASSYGDEQYF.

This clonotype occurred a few times. CDR3 protein: CASSLATSGISYEQYF. CDR3 DNA: TGCGCCAGCAGCTTGGCGACTAGCGGGATCTCCTACGAGCAGTACTTC. V is TRBV5-1 and J is TRBJ2-7; TRBD2 aligns across 11 bases. CDR3 length: 16 amino acids. Germline CDR1 is SGHRS and CDR2 is YFSETQ. Germline trimming cut 0 bases from V and 0 bases from J; bases unmatched to any gene: 2.

This clonotype was detected a few times. The chain links TRBV11-2 to TRBJ1-6, with D perhaps matching TRBD1 (6 bases). This CDR3 has 17 residues. Germline lookup yields CDR1 SGHAT and CDR2 FQNNGV. Trimming removed 5 bases from V and 5 bases from J, with 19 bases in between. The CDR3 nucleotides are TGTGCCAGCAGCATCTTCCCGACAGGATCTCATAATTCACCCCTCCACTTT. Its translation is CASSIFPTGSHNSPLHF. Combining the CDR3 with reference TRBV11-2 and TRBJ1-6 gives the whole variable domain EAGVAQSPRYKIIEKRQSVAFWCNPISGHATLYWYQQILGQGPKLLIQFQNNGVVDDSQLPKDRFSAERLKGVDSTLKIQPAKLEDSAVYLCASSIFPTGSHNSPLHFGNGTRLTVT.

This clonotype appeared many times. V and J are TRBV28 and TRBJ1-6, with a possible D match to TRBD1 (5 bases). The CDR3 covers 14 residues. Trimming pared 5 bases from V and 6 bases from J, leaving 11 bases between. CDR1 is MDHEN, CDR2 SYDVKM, per germline. CDR3 residues: CASSAGGINSPLHF. CDR3 DNA sequence: TGTGCCAGCAGTGCCGGGGGAATTAATTCACCCCTCCACTTT.

This clonotype was detected ten times or more. The chain combines TRBV7-6 with TRBJ2-3, with D possibly being TRBD2 (5 bases). The V and J ends lost 7 bases and 6 bases respectively, with 17 bases between them. CDR3 length equals 14 residues. Germline CDR1 and CDR2: SGHVS and FNYEAQ. The CDR3 DNA sequence: TGTGCCAGCACCTCTGGGCGGTCGGGGGATACGCAGTATTTT. Its protein product is CASTSGRSGDTQYF.

This clonotype was picked up a small number of times. The chain is built from TRBV7-8 and TRBJ2-3, with 14 bases fitting TRBD2. The CDR3 has 15 amino acids. The V and J ends lost 10 bases and 2 bases, in that order; junction bases with no gene match: 5. Germline V gives CDR1 SGHVS, CDR2 FQNEAQ. The CDR3 DNA follows: TGTGCCACCCGACTAGCGGGGGGGATCACAGATACGCAGTATTTT. Encoded protein: CATRLAGGITDTQYF.

A few counts support this clonotype. The rearrangement joins TRBV7-2 to TRBJ1-1; the match to TRBD1 covers 8 bases. The V segment lost 3 bases and the J segment 6 bases; nucleotides outside the gene matches: 6. CDR1 is SGHTA and CDR2 is FQGNSA in the germline V gene. CDR3 length: 14 amino acids. CDR3 sequence reads: CASSFIQGAAEAFF. The CDR3 DNA reads TGTGCCAGCAGCTTCATCCAGGGGGCGGCTGAAGCTTTCTTT.

In this sample, this clonotype turned up many times. At one end the junction does not follow the germline gene, possibly because of a read error. J is TRBJ1-5 and V is TRBV18; TRBD1 might be the D (5 bases). This CDR3 contains 16 residues. The germline CDR1 and CDR2 sequences are KGHSH and LQKENI. The CDR3 is CASSPFGTGSTQPQHF. In nucleotides, the CDR3 is TGTGCCAGCTCACCATTTGGGACTGGGAGCACTCAGCCCCAGCATTTT.

The CDR3 loop reads CASSSWTSGGYNEQFF. DNA of the CDR3: TGTGCCAGCAGCTCATGGACTAGCGGGGGGTACAATGAGCAGTTCTTC. This sequence joins TRBV7-2 and TRBJ2-1, with 14 nucleotides matching TRBD2. Germline V lookup: CDR1 SGHTA, CDR2 FQGNSA. This CDR3 has 16 amino acids. J was trimmed by 4 bases and V by 4 bases; bases with no gene match: 3. Full variable domain (remainder filled in from reference TRBV7-2 and TRBJ2-1): GAGVSQSPSNKVTEKGKDVELRCDPISGHTALYWYRQSLGQGLEFLIYFQGNSAPDKSGLPSDRFSAERTGGSVSTLTIQRTQQEDSAVYLCASSSWTSGGYNEQFFGPGTRLTVL.

This clonotype was recorded at least ten times. The chain employs TRBV6-1 and TRBJ1-6; 8 bases are a match to TRBD1. In germline, CDR1 is MNHNS, CDR2 SASEGT. V was clipped by 6 bases and J by 7 bases; unmatched bases: 11. This CDR3 has 16 amino acids. The CDR3 loop reads CASSPDRGSGNSPLHF. CDR3 nucleotide sequence: TGTGCCAGCAGCCCTGACAGGGGCTCTGGGAATTCACCCCTCCACTTT.